These 31 T cell receptor beta chains were sequenced from one sample in a study of T cells in Graves' hyperthyroidism and ophthalmopathy. There were TCR beta CDR3 regions amplified from RNA transcripts. First-round RT-PCR of the TCR CDR3 relied on the HTBI primer set. A single record per CDR3 protein comes from TCRdb applying MiXCR to the multiplex PCR reads. The table includes approximately 330,000 distinct CDR3 sequences, roughly an eighth detected once. Sample: blood. These receptors originate from a woman aged 35 to 49 with Graves' ophthalmopathy.

This clonotype appeared many times. The rearrangement joins TRBV6-1 to TRBJ1-1; D gene ambiguous. Between the trimmed V and J ends, which lost 7 bases and 0 bases, there was a span of 12 bases. Germline values: CDR1 MNHNS, CDR2 SASEGT. The CDR3 totals 14 residues. The CDR3 sequence is CASTPGSMNTEAFF. CDR3 DNA: TGTGCCAGCACCCCGGGGTCCATGAACACTGAAGCTTTCTTT.

This clonotype appeared many times. The CDR3 DNA follows: TGCGCCAGCAGCTTGAGGGCAAGCGACAGTTTGAACACTGAAGCTTTCTTT. Translating gives CASSLRASDSLNTEAFF. This chain connects TRBV5-1 to TRBJ1-1, with D possibly TRBD1 on 5 matching bases. There are 17 residues in the CDR3. V was cut by 1 base and J by 0 bases, with 16 bases left in between. CDR1 SGHRS and CDR2 YFSETQ come from the germline V gene.

This clonotype occurred a few times. The chain is built from TRBV12-5 and TRBJ1-6; D possibly corresponds to TRBD1 (5 bases). With 3 bases removed from V and 9 bases from J, the gap between germline ends came to 15 bases. CDR1 is LGHNT and CDR2 is FRNRAP in the germline V gene. This CDR3 has 15 amino acids. CDR3 sequence reads: CASGFGGLGGSPLHF. As DNA, the CDR3 is TGTGCTAGTGGTTTCGGGGGACTTGGAGGTTCACCCCTCCACTTT.

The table lists this clonotype with many counts. The chain carries TRBV12-3 or TRBV12-4 and TRBJ1-1, with TRBD1 matching over 8 bases. This CDR3 has 14 amino acids. J was trimmed by 5 bases and V by 3 bases; bases with no gene match: 5. The CDR3 bases are TGTGCCAGCAGTTTTCAGGGGGCGAGGACTGAAGCTTTCTTT. Amino acids: CASSFQGARTEAFF.

This clonotype showed up many times. The chain carries TRBV24-1 and TRBJ2-3, with TRBD2 matching over 10 bases. After removal of 1 base from V and 2 bases from J, the junction contained 2 bases not matched to a gene. Germline V gene sequence: CDR1 KGHDR, CDR2 SFDVKD. The CDR3 extends over 16 amino acids. CDR3 in amino acids: CATSDFLAGDTDTQYF. The CDR3 DNA sequence: TGTGCCACCAGTGATTTCCTAGCGGGGGACACAGATACGCAGTATTTT.

Points on this clonotype: This may arise from a read error, as a much more abundant clone is one base away. The rearrangement uses TRBV27 and TRBJ2-1, with D possibly TRBD2 on 5 matching bases. The V end was cut by 5 bases, the J end by 8 bases, with 7 bases between. Looked up from germline, CDR1 is MNHEY and CDR2 is SMNVEV (reference sequence). The CDR3 covers 11 residues. This CDR3 is CASSGLYEQFF. DNA of the CDR3: TGTGCCAGCAGTGGACTTTATGAGCAGTTCTTC.

This clonotype was counted at least ten times. V and J are TRBV28 and TRBJ2-3; TRBD2 aligns across 7 bases. This CDR3 is built from 14 residues. Germline-derived CDR1 and CDR2 are MDHEN and SYDVKM. The V segment lost 3 bases and the J segment 6 bases; nucleotides outside the gene matches: 6. The chain's CDR3 is CASSFAGVVDTQYF. The DNA of the CDR3 is TGTGCCAGCAGTTTTGCGGGGGTGGTCGATACGCAGTATTTT. The full variable domain, in which reference TRBV28 and TRBJ2-3 provide the parts outside the CDR3, is DVKVTQSSRYLVKRTGEKVFLECVQDMDHENMFWYRQDPGLGLRLIYFSYDVKMKEKGDIPEGYSVSREKKERFSLILESASTNQTSMYLCASSFAGVVDTQYFGPGTRLTVL.

This clonotype occurred many times. This chain links TRBV12-3 or TRBV12-4 with TRBJ2-1, with a possible D match to TRBD1 (6 bases). The CDR3 totals 12 residues. V dropped 6 bases and J dropped 7 bases, with 10 bases sitting between them. CDR3 in amino acids: CASRERGNEQFF. Written as DNA, the CDR3 is TGTGCCAGCAGGGAAAGGGGGAATGAGCAGTTCTTC.

As concerns this clonotype: This could be a read error, since a much larger clone is one nucleotide away. The chain carries TRBV6-1 and TRBJ1-5; D is perhaps TRBD1 (6 bases). CDR1 is MNHNS and CDR2 is SASEGT in the germline V gene. The V end was cut by 1 base, the J end by 2 bases, with 12 bases between. The CDR3 runs to 16 residues. The chain's CDR3 is CASSEDPGAGNQPQHF. The CDR3 nucleotides read TGTGCCAGCAGTGAAGACCCGGGGGCTGGCAATCAGCCCCAGCATTTT.

This clonotype occurred many times. The rearrangement links TRBV7-9 to TRBJ1-1; tentatively, D is TRBD1 (6 bases). The CDR3 contains 13 residues. Trimming removed 4 bases from V and 10 bases from J, with 16 bases in between. Germline CDR1 and CDR2: SEHNR and FQNEAQ (reference sequence). CDR3 residues: CASSSTGKGRAFF. CDR3 coding DNA: TGTGCCAGCAGCTCGACAGGCAAGGGGAGAGCTTTCTTT.

This clonotype has at least ten counts. The rearrangement links TRBV29-1 to TRBJ1-1; D not certain. The germline V gene has CDR1 SQVTM and CDR2 ANQGSEA. The CDR3 is 10 amino acids. The V end lost 7 bases, the J end lost 6 bases, and 9 bases lay between the germline ends. The CDR3 region is CSARTAEAFF. Written as DNA, the CDR3 is TGCAGCGCCCGGACTGCTGAAGCTTTCTTT.

This chain joins TRBV13 and TRBJ2-1; 14 bases match TRBD2. This CDR3 spans 21 amino acids. V lost 5 bases to trimming and J lost 1 base; unmatched junction nucleotides: 16. Germline V lookup: CDR1 PRHDT, CDR2 FYEKMQ (reference sequence). The CDR3 coding sequence is TGTGCCAGCAGCCTAACCACACTTGGGACTAGCGGGAGTCGGTCCTACAATGAGCAGTTCTTC. Its translation is CASSLTTLGTSGSRSYNEQFF.

This clonotype was counted ten times or more. The chain carries TRBV25-1 and TRBJ1-1, with D unresolved. The CDR3 is 12 amino acids. Deletions cut 4 bases from V and 6 bases from J, with 9 bases between. Germline assignment: CDR1 MGHDK and CDR2 SYGVNS. The CDR3 reads CASSVLGSEAFF. As DNA, the CDR3 is TGTGCCAGCAGTGTTCTCGGCTCTGAAGCTTTCTTT.

This clonotype occurred many times. CDR3 sequence: CSPTRMDEAFF. CDR3 bases: TGCAGCCCGACCCGAATGGATGAAGCTTTCTTT. This chain uses TRBV29-1 with TRBJ1-1; D remains unclear. Germline CDR1 SQVTM, CDR2 ANQGSEA. The CDR3 covers 11 residues. V was cut by 8 bases and J by 7 bases, with 14 bases left in between.

Regarding this clonotype: It may be a read error: a sequence one base away is much more abundant. J is TRBJ1-5 and V is TRBV12-3 or TRBV12-4; D remains ambiguous. This CDR3 is built from 14 residues. The CDR3 sequence is CASSPPGVNRPQHF. The CDR3 DNA is TGTGCCAGCAGTCCCCCGGGAGTCAATCGGCCCCAGCATTTT.

This clonotype was found a few times. The chain is built from TRBV10-2 and TRBJ1-6, with D hard to call. This CDR3 region has 14 residues. The V gene's germline CDR1 is WSHSY and CDR2 SAAADI. Trimming left V 2 bases short and J 7 bases short, with 9 bases between. As DNA, the CDR3 is TGCGCCAGCAGTGAGGCCCCATCGAATTCACCCCTCCACTTT. Translating gives CASSEAPSNSPLHF.

Concerning this clonotype: This sequence may be a read error, since a much larger clone differs from it by one base. The V gene is TRBV15, the J gene TRBJ1-2, with TRBD1 matching 10 bases. Germline-derived CDR1 and CDR2 are LNHNV and YYDKDF (reference sequence). There are 14 residues in the CDR3. CDR3 nucleotide sequence: TGTGCCACCAGCAGAGGGGACAGGGGCTATGGCTGCACCTTC. Translated, it gives CATSRGDRGYGCTF.

This clonotype was detected a few times. The V call is TRBV11-3, the J call TRBJ2-1; the D gene is possibly TRBD2 (7 bases). The CDR3 is 16 residues long. Trimming took 5 bases from V and 2 from J, leaving 16 bases between them. Per the germline V gene, CDR1 is SGHNT and CDR2 is YENEEA. CDR3 amino acids: CASSEGGERAYNEQFF. CDR3 sequence (DNA): TGTGCCAGCAGCGAGGGGGGGGAGAGGGCCTACAATGAGCAGTTCTTC.

At least ten counts were recorded for this clonotype. V gene TRBV20-1 combines with J gene TRBJ1-1, with unresolved D. The V gene's germline CDR1 is DFQATT and CDR2 SNEGSKA (reference sequence). CDR3 length: 13 amino acids. V was pared by 6 bases and J by 4 bases, with 15 bases between. CDR3 amino acids: CSAAWPQSTEAFF. The CDR3 region has the DNA TGCAGTGCCGCCTGGCCTCAGAGCACTGAAGCTTTCTTT.

This clonotype was picked up many times. The V and J genes are TRBV12-3 or TRBV12-4 and TRBJ2-7, with 10 nucleotides matching TRBD2. V shed 8 bases and J 3 bases; nucleotides not matched to a gene: 4. The CDR3 length is 13 residues. The CDR3 DNA sequence: TGTGCCAGCGGAGCGGGAGGGTTCTACGAGCAGTACTTC. Encoded protein: CASGAGGFYEQYF.

This clonotype was detected many times. The chain joins TRBV12-3 or TRBV12-4 to TRBJ2-2, with D hard to call. The CDR3 runs to 13 residues. Trimming pared 9 bases from V and 6 bases from J, leaving 14 bases between. CDR3 sequence (DNA): TGTGCCAGTGGGGTTCGGGTATCCGGGGAGCTGTTTTTT. This codes for CASGVRVSGELFF.

This clonotype was counted many times. The chain couples TRBV7-2 to TRBJ2-1, with 7 nucleotides matching TRBD2. CDR1 SGHTA and CDR2 FQGNSA come from the germline V gene. CDR3 length: 12 amino acids. V shed 8 bases, J shed 8 bases, and the junction held 6 bases outside the gene matches. CDR3 sequence: CASLASGDEQFF. The DNA for the CDR3 is TGTGCCAGCCTGGCTAGCGGCGATGAGCAGTTCTTC. The full variable domain, rest sourced from reference TRBV7-2 and TRBJ2-1, is GAGVSQSPSNKVTEKGKDVELRCDPISGHTALYWYRQSLGQGLEFLIYFQGNSAPDKSGLPSDRFSAERTGGSVSTLTIQRTQQEDSAVYLCASLASGDEQFFGPGTRLTVL.

This clonotype appeared many times. The chain couples TRBV12-3 or TRBV12-4 to TRBJ1-4; possible D gene TRBD1, 6 bases. The CDR3 is made up of 15 amino acids. V dropped 5 bases and J dropped 4 bases, with 14 bases sitting between them. CDR3 sequence: CASSGGAQLNEKLFF. CDR3 coding DNA: TGTGCCAGCAGTGGGGGGGCACAACTTAATGAAAAACTGTTTTTT.

This clonotype has at least ten counts. The CDR3 is CASSIGVGYGYTF. The CDR3 nucleotides read TGTGCCAGCAGCATCGGGGTTGGCTATGGCTACACCTTC. The chain carries TRBV2 and TRBJ1-2; unclear D gene. The CDR3 sequence is 13 residues long. Trimming removed 6 bases at V and 4 bases at J, with 12 bases between. Germline CDR1 is SNHLY and CDR2 is FYNNEI.

The gene calls are TRBV13 and TRBJ2-7; D unresolved. The CDR3 is 14 amino acids. Between the trimmed V and J ends, which lost 3 bases and 0 bases, there was a span of 9 bases. Germline V gene data show CDR1 as PRHDT and CDR2 as FYEKMQ (reference sequence). In DNA, the CDR3 is TGTGCCAGCAGCTTTAGTGACCTCTCCTACGAGCAGTACTTC. This encodes CASSFSDLSYEQYF.

This clonotype came up a few times. One base away lies a much larger clone, so this may be a sequencing read error. This chain joins TRBV6-1 and TRBJ1-2; 7 bases align to TRBD1. V was pared by 8 bases and J by 5 bases, with 14 bases of the junction left unmatched. The CDR3 consists of 15 residues. Germline V gene data show CDR1 as MNHNS and CDR2 as SASEGT. CDR3 protein: CASSLWQGVLYGYTF. The CDR3 region has the DNA TGTGCCAGCTCTCTCTGGCAGGGGGTATTGTATGGCTACACCTTC.

This chain joins TRBV5-1 and TRBJ2-3, with D possibly being TRBD1 (5 bases). The germline V and J ends were trimmed by 4 bases and 2 bases, with 11 bases remaining between them. The V gene's germline CDR1 is SGHRS and CDR2 YFSETQ. The CDR3 is made up of 14 amino acids. As DNA, the CDR3 is TGCGCCAGCAGCGGGGCCAGTTTCACAGATACGCAGTATTTT. This translates into CASSGASFTDTQYF.

The chain carries TRBV11-2 and TRBJ1-1; 12 nucleotides match TRBD1. Trimming cost V 4 bases and J 5 bases; bases outside gene matches: 14. Germline CDR1 SGHAT, CDR2 FQNNGV. CDR3 length: 18 amino acids. For the CDR3, the DNA is TGTGCCAGCAGCTCCCCGAGGGACAGGGGGCCAGGGGAGACTGAAGCTTTCTTT. The encoded protein is CASSSPRDRGPGETEAFF.

A few counts support this clonotype. The chain recombines TRBV4-1 with TRBJ2-2; TRBD2 aligns across 10 bases. The CDR3 has 19 amino acids. V gave up 0 bases and J gave up 2 bases; unmatched junction bases: 9. CDR1 and CDR2 from the germline V gene are MGHRA and YSYEKL. CDR3 protein: CASSQEAIGLAANTGELFF. In DNA form, the CDR3 reads TGCGCCAGCAGCCAAGAGGCCATCGGACTAGCGGCCAACACCGGGGAGCTGTTTTTT.

In this sample, this clonotype turned up many times. V and J are TRBV5-4 and TRBJ1-1; D ambiguous. The CDR3 spans 12 residues. Germline V lookup: CDR1 SGHNT, CDR2 YYREEE (reference sequence). Between the trimmed V and J ends, which lost 7 bases and 2 bases, there was a span of 9 bases. Written as DNA, the CDR3 is TGTGCCAGCCGACTGGGTAACACTGAAGCTTTCTTT. Protein product: CASRLGNTEAFF. Looking up the rest from reference TRBV5-4 and TRBJ1-1 gives the full variable domain: ETGVTQSPTHLIKTRGQQVTLRCSSQSGHNTVSWYQQALGQGPQFIFQYYREEENGRGNFPPRFSGLQFPNYSSELNVNALELDDSALYLCASRLGNTEAFFGQGTRLTVV.

This chain uses TRBV10-3 with TRBJ2-7; perhaps TRBD2 as D (5 bases). The germline V gene encodes CDR1 ENHRY and CDR2 SYGVKD. This CDR3 has 15 residues. V dropped 0 bases and J dropped 2 bases, with 11 bases sitting between them. CDR3 nucleotide sequence: TGTGCCATCAGTGAGTCGCCGGGGAGTCCCTACGAGCAGTACTTC. It specifies CAISESPGSPYEQYF.